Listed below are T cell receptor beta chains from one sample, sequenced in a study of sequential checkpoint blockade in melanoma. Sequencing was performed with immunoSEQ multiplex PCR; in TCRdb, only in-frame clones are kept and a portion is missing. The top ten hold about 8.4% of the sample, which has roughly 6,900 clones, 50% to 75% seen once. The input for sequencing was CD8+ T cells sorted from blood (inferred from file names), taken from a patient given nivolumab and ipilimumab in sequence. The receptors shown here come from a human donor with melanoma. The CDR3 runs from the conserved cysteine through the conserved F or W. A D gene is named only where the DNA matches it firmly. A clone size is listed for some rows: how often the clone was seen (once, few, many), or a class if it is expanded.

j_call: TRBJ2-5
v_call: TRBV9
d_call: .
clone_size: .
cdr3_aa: CASSVLETQYF
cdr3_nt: TGTGCCAGCAGCGTACTTGAGACCCAGTACTTC

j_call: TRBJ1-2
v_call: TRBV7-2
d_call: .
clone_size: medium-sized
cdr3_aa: CASSLDKPGTNYGYTF
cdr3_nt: TGTGCCAGCAGCTTAGATAAGCCGGGAACTAACTATGGCTACACCTTC

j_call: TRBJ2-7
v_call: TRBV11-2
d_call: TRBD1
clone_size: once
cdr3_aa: CASSPQGQHYEQYF
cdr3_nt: TGTGCCAGCAGCCCCCAGGGACAGCACTACGAGCAGTACTTC

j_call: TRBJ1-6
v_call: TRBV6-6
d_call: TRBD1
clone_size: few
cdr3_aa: CASSYRTGGYSPLHF
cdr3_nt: TGTGCCAGCAGTTACAGGACAGGGGGATATTCACCCCTCCACTTT

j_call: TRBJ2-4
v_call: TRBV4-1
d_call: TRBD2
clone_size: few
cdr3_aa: CASSQEASGSENIQYF
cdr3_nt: TGCGCCAGCAGCCAAGAAGCTAGCGGTTCGGAAAACATTCAGTACTTC

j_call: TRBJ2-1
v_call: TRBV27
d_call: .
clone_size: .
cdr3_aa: CASSRRNEQFF
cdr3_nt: TGTGCCAGCAGTCGGCGGAATGAGCAGTTCTTC

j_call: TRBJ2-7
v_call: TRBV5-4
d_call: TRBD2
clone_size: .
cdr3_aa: CASSSGRVLGEQYF
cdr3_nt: TGTGCCAGCAGCTCGGGGAGGGTCCTGGGGGAGCAGTACTTC

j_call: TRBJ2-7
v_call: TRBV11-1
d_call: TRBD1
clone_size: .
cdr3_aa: CASSHRDRAYEQYF
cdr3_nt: TGTGCCAGCAGCCACCGGGACAGGGCCTACGAGCAGTACTTC

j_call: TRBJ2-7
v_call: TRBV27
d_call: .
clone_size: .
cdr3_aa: CASSFRGLAPYEQYF
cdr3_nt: TGTGCCAGCAGTTTCCGCGGACTCGCACCCTACGAGCAGTACTTC

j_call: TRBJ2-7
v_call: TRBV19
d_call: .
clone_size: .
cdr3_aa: CASAYGQGKAQYF
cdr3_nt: TGTGCCAGTGCATACGGGCAGGGAAAAGCGCAGTACTTC

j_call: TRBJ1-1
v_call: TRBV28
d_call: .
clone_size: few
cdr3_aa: CASLDSFMNTEAFF
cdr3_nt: TGTGCCAGCTTGGACAGCTTCATGAACACTGAAGCTTTCTTT

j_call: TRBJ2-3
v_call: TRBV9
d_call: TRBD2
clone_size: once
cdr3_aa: CASSVASGKYTDTQYF
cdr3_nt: TGTGCCAGCAGCGTAGCTAGCGGGAAATACACAGATACGCAGTATTTT

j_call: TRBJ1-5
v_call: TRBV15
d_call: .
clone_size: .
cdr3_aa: CATSRFRGRYSNQPQHF
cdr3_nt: TGTGCCACCAGCAGATTCCGCGGTCGCTATAGCAATCAGCCCCAGCATTTT

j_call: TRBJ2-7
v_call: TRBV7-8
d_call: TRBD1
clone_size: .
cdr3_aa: CASSTGTGGYEQYF
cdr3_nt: TGTGCCAGCAGCACAGGGACAGGGGGGTACGAGCAGTACTTC

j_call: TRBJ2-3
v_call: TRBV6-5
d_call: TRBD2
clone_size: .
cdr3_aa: CASSYGGRAGDTQYF
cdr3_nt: TGTGCCAGCAGTTACGGCGGGAGGGCAGGAGATACGCAGTATTTT

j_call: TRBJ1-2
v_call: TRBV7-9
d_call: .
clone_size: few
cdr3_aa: CASSAPRAGRGDYGYTF
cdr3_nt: TGTGCCAGCAGCGCCCCCCGGGCCGGGAGGGGAGACTATGGCTACACCTTC

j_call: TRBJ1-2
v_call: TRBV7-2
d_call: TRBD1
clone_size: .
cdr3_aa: CASRIGQGEGYTF
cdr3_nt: TGTGCCAGCAGAATCGGACAGGGGGAAGGCTACACCTTC

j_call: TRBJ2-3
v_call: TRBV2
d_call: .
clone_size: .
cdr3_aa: CASTPGRVLPDTQYF
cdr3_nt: TGTGCCAGCACTCCTGGGAGAGTATTGCCAGATACGCAGTATTTT

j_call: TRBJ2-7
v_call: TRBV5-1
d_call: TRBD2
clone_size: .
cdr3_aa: CASSQTSGRGYSYEQYF
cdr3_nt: TGCGCCAGCAGCCAAACTAGCGGGAGGGGATACTCCTACGAGCAGTACTTC

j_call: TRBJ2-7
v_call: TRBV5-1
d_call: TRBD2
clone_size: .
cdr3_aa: CASRQTSGEAYEQYF
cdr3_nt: TGCGCCAGCAGACAGACTAGCGGGGAAGCCTACGAGCAGTACTTC

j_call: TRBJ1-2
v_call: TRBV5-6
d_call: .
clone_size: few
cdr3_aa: CASRSGLRGYTF
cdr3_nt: TGTGCCAGCAGATCAGGGCTTCGGGGCTACACCTTC

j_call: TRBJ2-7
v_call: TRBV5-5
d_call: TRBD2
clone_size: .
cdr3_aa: CASSQTTSDPPTEQYF
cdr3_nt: TGCGCCAGCAGCCAGACCACTAGCGACCCTCCTACAGAGCAGTACTTC

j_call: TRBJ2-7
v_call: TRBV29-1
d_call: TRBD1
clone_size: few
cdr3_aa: CSVESGGYEQYF
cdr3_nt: TGCAGCGTTGAATCAGGGGGATACGAGCAGTACTTC

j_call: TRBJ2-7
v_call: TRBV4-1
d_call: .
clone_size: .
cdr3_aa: CASSPSTGLRGEQYF
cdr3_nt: TGCGCCAGCAGCCCGTCGACAGGCCTTCGGGGCGAGCAGTACTTC

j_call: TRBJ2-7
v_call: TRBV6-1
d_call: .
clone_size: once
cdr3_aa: CASSVSAGRTYEQYF
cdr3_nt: TGTGCCAGCAGTGTTTCGGCGGGTCGGACCTACGAGCAGTACTTC

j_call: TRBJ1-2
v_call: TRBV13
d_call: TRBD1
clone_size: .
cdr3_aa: CASSTRGQVKNYGYTF
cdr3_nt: TGTGCCAGCAGCACAAGAGGACAGGTCAAGAACTATGGCTACACCTTC

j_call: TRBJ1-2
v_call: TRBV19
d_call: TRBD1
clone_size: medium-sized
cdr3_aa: CASSTPPDRGVYGYTF
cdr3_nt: TGTGCCAGTAGTACTCCTCCGGACAGGGGCGTCTATGGCTACACCTTC

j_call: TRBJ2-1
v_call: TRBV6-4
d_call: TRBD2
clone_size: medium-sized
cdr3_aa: CASSDSGTSSAEQFF
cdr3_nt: TGTGCCAGCAGTGATTCGGGGACTAGTAGCGCTGAGCAGTTCTTC

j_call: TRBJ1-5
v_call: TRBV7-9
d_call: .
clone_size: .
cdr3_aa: CASSLAEGPISNQPQHF
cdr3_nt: TGTGCCAGCAGCTTAGCGGAGGGTCCAATTAGCAATCAGCCCCAGCATTTT

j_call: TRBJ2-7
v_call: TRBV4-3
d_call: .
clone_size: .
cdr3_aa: CASSLGGSSYEQYF
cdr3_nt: TGCGCCAGCAGCCTCGGTGGTAGCTCCTACGAGCAGTACTTC

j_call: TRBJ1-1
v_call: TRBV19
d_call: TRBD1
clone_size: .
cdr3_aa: CASRAMTGFGTEAFF
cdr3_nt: TGTGCCAGTAGGGCTATGACAGGGTTCGGGACTGAAGCTTTCTTT

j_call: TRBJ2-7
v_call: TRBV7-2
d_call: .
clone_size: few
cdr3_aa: CASTPETVSYEQYF
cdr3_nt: TGTGCCAGCACCCCAGAGACAGTCTCCTACGAGCAGTACTTC

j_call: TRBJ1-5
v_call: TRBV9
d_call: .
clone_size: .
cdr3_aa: CASSPTGGVNQPQHF
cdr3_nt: TGTGCCAGCAGCCCAACGGGAGGGGTCAATCAGCCCCAGCATTTT